One and the same sample provided the 2 T cell receptor beta chains below, sequenced in a study of control samples from healthy donors and cancer patients (dated by TCRdb to between 2020 and 2021). Library preparation used the immunoSEQ multiplex PCR assay. This immuneACCESS table, as held by TCRdb, lists in-frame sequences with V and J called but not all clones. Of the missing ones, under half trace to an unresolved V gene in checked studies; the others have no known cause. Counted in this sample were 120,000 or so clones; around 87% of them appeared once. Clones ranked in the top ten supply around 8.7% of the sample. The specimen was blood. These receptors all come from a man aged 40-50 years in good health.

The chain recombines TRBV7-9 with TRBJ1-5, with D hard to call. The V end lost 4 bases, the J end lost 0 bases, and 10 bases lay between the germline ends. Germline CDR1 and CDR2: SEHNR and FQNEAQ (reference sequence). This CDR3 region has 15 residues. The CDR3 sequence is CASSSGSHSNQPQHF. The CDR3 DNA follows: TGTGCCAGCAGCTCAGGATCTCATAGCAATCAGCCCCAGCATTTT.

This chain joins TRBV4-3 and TRBJ1-6; D unclear. The CDR3 is 13 residues long. The germline V gene encodes CDR1 LGHNA and CDR2 YSLEER. The V gene lost 0 bases and the J gene lost 10 bases, with 7 bases spanning the gap. CDR3 DNA: TGCGCCAGCAGCCAAGATGTTTTATCACCCCTCCACTTT. Its protein is CASSQDVLSPLHF.